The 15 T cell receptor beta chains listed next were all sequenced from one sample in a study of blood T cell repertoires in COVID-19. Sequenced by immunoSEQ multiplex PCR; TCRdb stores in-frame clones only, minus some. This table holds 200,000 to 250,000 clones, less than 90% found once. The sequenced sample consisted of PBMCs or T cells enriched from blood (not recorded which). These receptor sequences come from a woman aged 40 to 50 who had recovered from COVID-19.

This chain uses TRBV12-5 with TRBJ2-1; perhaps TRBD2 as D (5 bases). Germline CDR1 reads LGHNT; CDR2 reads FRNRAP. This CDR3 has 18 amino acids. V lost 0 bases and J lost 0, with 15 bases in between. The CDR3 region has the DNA TGTGCTAGTGGTTTGGTACACCCTAGCTTAAGCTCCTACAATGAGCAGTTCTTC. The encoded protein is CASGLVHPSLSSYNEQFF.

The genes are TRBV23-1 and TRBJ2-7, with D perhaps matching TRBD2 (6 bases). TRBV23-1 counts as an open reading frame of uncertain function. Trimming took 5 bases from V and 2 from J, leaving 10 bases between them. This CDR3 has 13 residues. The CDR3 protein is CASSCGGAYEQYV. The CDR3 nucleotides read TGCGCCAGCAGTTGCGGAGGGGCCTACGAGCAGTACGTC.

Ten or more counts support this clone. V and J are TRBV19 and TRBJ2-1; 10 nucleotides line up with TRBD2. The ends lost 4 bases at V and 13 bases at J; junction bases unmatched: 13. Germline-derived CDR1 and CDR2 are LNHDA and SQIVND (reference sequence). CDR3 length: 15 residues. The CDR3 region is CASSTSGTSVYAQFF. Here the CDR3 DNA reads TGTGCCAGTAGTACTTCCGGGACTAGCGTCTACGCCCAGTTCTTC.

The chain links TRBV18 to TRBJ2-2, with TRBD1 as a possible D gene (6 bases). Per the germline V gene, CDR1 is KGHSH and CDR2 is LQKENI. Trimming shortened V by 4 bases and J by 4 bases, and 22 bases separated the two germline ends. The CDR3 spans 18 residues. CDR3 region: CASSRLTGQTGLTGELFF. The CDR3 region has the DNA TGTGCCAGCTCACGCTTGACGGGCCAGACAGGCCTCACCGGGGAGCTGTTTTTT.

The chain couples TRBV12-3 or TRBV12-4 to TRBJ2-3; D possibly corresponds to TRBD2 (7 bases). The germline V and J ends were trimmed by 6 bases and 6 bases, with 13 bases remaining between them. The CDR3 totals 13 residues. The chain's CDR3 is CASRPRGLDTQYF. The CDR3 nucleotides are TGTGCCAGCAGGCCGCGGGGGCTGGATACGCAGTATTTT.

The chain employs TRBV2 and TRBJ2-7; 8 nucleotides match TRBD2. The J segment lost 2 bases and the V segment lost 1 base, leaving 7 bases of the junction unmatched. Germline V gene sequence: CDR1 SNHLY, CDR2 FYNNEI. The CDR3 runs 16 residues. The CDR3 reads CASSEERELLTYEQYF. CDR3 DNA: TGTGCCAGCAGTGAAGAGCGGGAGCTGCTTACCTACGAGCAGTACTTC. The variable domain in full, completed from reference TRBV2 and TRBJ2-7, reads EPEVTQTPSHQVTQMGQEVILRCVPISNHLYFYWYRQILGQKVEFLVSFYNNEISEKSEIFDDQFSVERPDGSNFTLKIRSTKLEDSAMYFCASSEERELLTYEQYFGPGTRLTVT.

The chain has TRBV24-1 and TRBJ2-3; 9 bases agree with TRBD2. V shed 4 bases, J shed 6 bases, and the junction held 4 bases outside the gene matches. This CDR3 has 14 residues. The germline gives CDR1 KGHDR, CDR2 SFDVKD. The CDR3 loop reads CATSDRTSADTQYF. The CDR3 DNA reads TGTGCCACCAGTGACCGGACTAGCGCCGATACGCAGTATTTT.

The DNA of the CDR3 is TGTGCCAGCAGCCCCCGGACAGCTACTAACTATGGCTACACCTTC. This encodes CASSPRTATNYGYTF. This sequence joins TRBV7-9 and TRBJ1-2, with a weak D call TRBD1 (6 bases). Trimming removed 5 bases at V and 0 bases at J, with 13 bases between. The CDR3 extends over 15 amino acids. Looked up from germline, CDR1 is SEHNR and CDR2 is FQNEAQ (reference sequence).

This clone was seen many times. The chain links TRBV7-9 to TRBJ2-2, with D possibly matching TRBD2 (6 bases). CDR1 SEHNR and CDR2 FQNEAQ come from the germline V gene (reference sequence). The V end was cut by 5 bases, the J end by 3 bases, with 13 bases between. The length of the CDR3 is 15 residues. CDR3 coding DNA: TGTGCCAGCAGCCCACTGCGCGGGGACACCGGGGAGCTGTTTTTT. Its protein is CASSPLRGDTGELFF. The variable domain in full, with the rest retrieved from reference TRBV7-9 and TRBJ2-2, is DTGVSQNPRHKITKRGQNVTFRCDPISEHNRLYWYRQTLGQGPEFLTYFQNEAQLEKSRLLSDRFSAERPKGSFSTLEIQRTEQGDSAMYLCASSPLRGDTGELFFGEGSRLTVL.

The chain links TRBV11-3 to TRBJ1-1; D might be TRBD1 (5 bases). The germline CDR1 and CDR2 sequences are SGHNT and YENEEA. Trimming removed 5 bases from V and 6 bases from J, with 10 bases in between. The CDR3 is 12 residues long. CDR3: CASSLSGAEAFF. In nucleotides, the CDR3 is TGTGCCAGCAGCCTGTCGGGGGCTGAAGCTTTCTTT.

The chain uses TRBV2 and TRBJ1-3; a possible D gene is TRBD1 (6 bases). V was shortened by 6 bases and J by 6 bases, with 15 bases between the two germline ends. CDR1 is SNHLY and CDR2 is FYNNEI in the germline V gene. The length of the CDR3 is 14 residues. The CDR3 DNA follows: TGTGCCAGCAGCGCACAGGGTGTGGAAAACACCATATATTTT. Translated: CASSAQGVENTIYF.

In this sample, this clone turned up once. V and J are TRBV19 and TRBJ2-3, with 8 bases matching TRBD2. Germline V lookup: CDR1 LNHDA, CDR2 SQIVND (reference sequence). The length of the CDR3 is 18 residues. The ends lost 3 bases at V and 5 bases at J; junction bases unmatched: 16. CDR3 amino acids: CASSMVVSGGPGRDTQYF. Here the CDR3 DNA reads TGTGCCAGTAGTATGGTAGTCAGCGGGGGCCCTGGGAGAGATACGCAGTATTTT. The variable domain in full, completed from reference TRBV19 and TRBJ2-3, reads DGGITQSPKYLFRKEGQNVTLSCEQNLNHDAMYWYRQDPGQGLRLIYYSQIVNDFQKGDIAEGYSVSREKKESFPLTVTSAQKNPTAFYLCASSMVVSGGPGRDTQYFGPGTRLTVL.

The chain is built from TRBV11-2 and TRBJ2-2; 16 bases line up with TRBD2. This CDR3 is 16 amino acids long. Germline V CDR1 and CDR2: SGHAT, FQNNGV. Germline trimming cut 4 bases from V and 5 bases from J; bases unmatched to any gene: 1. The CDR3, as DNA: TGTGCCAGCAGCTGGGGACTAGCGGGAGGGACCGGGGAGCTGTTTTTT. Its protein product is CASSWGLAGGTGELFF.

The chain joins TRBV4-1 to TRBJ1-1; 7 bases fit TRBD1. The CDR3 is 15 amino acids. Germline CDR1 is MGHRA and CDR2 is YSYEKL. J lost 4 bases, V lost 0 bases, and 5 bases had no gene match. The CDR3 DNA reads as TGCGCCAGCAGCCAAGAACAGGGGAAGGCCACTGAAGCTTTCTTT. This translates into CASSQEQGKATEAFF.

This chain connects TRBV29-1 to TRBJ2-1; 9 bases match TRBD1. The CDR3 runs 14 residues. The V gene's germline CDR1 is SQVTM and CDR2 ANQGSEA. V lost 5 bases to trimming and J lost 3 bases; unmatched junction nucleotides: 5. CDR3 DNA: TGCAGCGTTTACCCGGGACAGGGCTACAATGAGCAGTTCTTC. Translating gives CSVYPGQGYNEQFF.